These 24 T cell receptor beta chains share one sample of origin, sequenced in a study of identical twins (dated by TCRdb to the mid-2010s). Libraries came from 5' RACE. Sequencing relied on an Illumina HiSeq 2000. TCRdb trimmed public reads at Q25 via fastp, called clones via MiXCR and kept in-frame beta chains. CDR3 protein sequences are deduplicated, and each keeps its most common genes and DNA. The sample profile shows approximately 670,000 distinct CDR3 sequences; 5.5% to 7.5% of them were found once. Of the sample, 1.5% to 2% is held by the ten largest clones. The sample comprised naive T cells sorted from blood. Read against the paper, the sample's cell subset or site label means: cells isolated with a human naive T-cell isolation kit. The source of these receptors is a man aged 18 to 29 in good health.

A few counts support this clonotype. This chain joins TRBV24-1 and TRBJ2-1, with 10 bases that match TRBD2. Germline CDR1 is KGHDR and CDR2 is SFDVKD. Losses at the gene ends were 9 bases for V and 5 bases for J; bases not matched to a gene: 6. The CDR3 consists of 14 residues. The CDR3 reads CATASGRSDNEQFF. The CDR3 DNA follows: TGTGCCACCGCTAGCGGGAGATCAGACAATGAGCAGTTCTTC.

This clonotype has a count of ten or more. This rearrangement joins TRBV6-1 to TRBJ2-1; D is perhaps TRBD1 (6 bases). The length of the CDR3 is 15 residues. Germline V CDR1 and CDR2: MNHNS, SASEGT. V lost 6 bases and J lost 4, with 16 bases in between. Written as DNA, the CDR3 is TGTGCCAGCAGCCGGAGTCTGGACAGATACAATGAGCAGTTCTTC. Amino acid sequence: CASSRSLDRYNEQFF.

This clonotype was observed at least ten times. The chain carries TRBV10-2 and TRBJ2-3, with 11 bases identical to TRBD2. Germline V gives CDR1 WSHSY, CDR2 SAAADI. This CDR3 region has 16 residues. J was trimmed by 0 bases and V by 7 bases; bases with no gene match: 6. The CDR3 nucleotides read TGCGCCAGCACGCCTAGCGGGGGGACTAGCACAGATACGCAGTATTTT. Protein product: CASTPSGGTSTDTQYF.

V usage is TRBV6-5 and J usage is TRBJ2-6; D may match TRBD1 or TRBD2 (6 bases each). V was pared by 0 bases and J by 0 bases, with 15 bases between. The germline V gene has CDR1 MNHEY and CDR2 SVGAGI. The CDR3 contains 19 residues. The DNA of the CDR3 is TGTGCCAGCAGTTACTCGATGAGGGGGGTCCACTCTGGGGCCAACGTCCTGACTTTC. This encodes CASSYSMRGVHSGANVLTF.

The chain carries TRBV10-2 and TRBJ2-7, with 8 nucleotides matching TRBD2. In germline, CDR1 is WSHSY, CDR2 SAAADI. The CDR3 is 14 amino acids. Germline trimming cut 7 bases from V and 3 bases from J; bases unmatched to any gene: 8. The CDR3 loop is CASKEAGGYYEQYV. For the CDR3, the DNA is TGCGCCAGCAAGGAGGCGGGAGGCTACTACGAGCAGTACGTC.

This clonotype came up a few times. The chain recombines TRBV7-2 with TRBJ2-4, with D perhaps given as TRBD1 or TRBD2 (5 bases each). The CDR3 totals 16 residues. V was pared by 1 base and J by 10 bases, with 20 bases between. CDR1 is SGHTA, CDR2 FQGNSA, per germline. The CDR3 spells CASSLVGWGEGKIQYF. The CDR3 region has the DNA TGTGCCAGCAGCTTAGTGGGGTGGGGTGAGGGGAAAATTCAGTACTTC.

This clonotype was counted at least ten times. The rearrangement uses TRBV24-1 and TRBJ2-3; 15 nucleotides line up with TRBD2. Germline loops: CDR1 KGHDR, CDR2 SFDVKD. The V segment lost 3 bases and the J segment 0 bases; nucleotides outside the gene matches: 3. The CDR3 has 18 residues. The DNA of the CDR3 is TGTGCCACCAGTGATAGGGGACTAGCGGGAGGAAGCACAGATACGCAGTATTTT. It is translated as CATSDRGLAGGSTDTQYF.

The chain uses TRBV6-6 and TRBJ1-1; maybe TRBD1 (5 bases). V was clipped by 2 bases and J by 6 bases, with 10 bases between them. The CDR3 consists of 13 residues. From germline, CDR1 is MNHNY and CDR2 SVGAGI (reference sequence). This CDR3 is CASSYPGFPEAFF. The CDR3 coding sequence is TGTGCCAGCAGTTACCCAGGGTTTCCTGAAGCTTTCTTT.

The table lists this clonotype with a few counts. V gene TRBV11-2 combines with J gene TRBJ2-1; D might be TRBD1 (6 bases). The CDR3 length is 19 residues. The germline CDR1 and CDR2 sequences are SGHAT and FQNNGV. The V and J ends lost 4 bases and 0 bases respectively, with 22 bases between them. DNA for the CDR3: TGTGCCAGCAGCTCACCCGAGGGGGACCAAATGAGCTCCTACAATGAGCAGTTCTTC. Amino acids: CASSSPEGDQMSSYNEQFF.

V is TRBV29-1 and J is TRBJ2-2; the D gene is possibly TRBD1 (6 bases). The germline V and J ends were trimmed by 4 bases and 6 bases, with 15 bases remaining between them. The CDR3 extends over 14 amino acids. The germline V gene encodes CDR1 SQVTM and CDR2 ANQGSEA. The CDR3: CSVGGRTNAGELFF. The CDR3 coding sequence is TGCAGCGTTGGGGGGCGTACTAATGCCGGGGAGCTGTTTTTT.

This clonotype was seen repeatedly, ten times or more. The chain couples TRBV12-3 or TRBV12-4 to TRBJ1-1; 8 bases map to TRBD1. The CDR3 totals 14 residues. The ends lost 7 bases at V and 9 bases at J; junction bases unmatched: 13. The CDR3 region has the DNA TGTGCCAGCAATTCCCCGGGACAGGAAAAAAAAGCTTTCTTT. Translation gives CASNSPGQEKKAFF.

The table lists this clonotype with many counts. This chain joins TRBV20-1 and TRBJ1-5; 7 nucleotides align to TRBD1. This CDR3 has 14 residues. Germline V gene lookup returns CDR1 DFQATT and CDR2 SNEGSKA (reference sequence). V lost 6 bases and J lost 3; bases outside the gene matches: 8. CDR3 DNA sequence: TGCAGTGCGGAGACAGGGCGGGACAATCAGCCCCAGCATTTT. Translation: CSAETGRDNQPQHF.

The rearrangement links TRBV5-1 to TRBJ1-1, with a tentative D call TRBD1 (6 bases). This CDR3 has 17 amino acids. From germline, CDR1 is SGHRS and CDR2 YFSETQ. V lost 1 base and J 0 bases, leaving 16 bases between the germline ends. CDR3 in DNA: TGCGCCAGCAGCTTGACAGGGTCTCACCGCATGAACACTGAAGCTTTCTTT. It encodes CASSLTGSHRMNTEAFF.

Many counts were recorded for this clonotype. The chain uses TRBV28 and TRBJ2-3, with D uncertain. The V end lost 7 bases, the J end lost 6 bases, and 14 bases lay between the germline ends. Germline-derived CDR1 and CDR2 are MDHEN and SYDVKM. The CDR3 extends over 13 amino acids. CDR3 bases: TGTGCCAGCACCCTAGTGGCTACGGATACGCAGTATTTT. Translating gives CASTLVATDTQYF. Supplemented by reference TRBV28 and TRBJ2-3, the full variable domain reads DVKVTQSSRYLVKRTGEKVFLECVQDMDHENMFWYRQDPGLGLRLIYFSYDVKMKEKGDIPEGYSVSREKKERFSLILESASTNQTSMYLCASTLVATDTQYFGPGTRLTVL.

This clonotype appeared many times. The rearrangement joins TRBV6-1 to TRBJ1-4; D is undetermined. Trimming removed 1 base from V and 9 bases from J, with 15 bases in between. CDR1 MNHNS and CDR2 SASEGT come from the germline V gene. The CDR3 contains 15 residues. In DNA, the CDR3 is TGTGCCAGCAGTGAAGTGTCCAGGCAGACCAAAAAACTGTTTTTT. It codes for CASSEVSRQTKKLFF.

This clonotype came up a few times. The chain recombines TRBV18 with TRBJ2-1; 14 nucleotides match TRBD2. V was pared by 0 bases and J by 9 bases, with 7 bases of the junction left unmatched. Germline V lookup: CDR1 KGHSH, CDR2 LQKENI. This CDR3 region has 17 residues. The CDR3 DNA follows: TGTGCCAGCTCACCACCGACTAGCGGGGGGGGAGTGGTTGAGCAGTTCTTC. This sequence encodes CASSPPTSGGGVVEQFF.

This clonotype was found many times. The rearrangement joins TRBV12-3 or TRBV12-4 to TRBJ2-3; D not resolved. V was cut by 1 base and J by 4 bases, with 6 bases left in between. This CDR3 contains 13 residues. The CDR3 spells CASSLGGPDTQYF. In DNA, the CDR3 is TGTGCCAGCAGTTTAGGTGGGCCAGATACGCAGTATTTT.

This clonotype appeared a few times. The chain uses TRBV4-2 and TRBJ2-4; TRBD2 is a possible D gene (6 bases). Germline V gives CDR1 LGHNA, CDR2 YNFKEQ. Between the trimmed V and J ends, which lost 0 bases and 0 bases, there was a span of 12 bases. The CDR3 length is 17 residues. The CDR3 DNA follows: TGTGCCAGCAGCCAAGATTGGGCGGGGTTAGCCAAAAACATTCAGTACTTC. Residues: CASSQDWAGLAKNIQYF.

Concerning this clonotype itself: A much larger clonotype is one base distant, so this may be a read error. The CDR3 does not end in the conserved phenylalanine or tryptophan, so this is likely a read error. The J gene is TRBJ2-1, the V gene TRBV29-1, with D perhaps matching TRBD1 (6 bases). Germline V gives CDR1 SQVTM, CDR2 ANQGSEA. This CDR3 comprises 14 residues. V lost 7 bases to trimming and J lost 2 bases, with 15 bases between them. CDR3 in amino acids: CSGTGRGTYNEQFY. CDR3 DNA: TGCAGCGGTACAGGGAGAGGGACCTACAATGAGCAGTTCTAC.

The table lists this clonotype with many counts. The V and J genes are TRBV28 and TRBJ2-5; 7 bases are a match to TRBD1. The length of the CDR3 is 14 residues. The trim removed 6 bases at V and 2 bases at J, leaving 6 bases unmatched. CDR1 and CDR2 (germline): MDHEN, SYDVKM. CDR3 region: CASRGTANQETQYF. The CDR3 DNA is TGTGCCAGCAGGGGGACAGCTAATCAAGAGACCCAGTACTTC.

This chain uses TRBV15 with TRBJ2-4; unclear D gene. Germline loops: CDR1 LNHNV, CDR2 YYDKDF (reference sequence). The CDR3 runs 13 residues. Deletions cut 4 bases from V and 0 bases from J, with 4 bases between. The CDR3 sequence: CATSNLAKNIQYF. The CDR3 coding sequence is TGTGCCACCAGCAATCTAGCCAAAAACATTCAGTACTTC.

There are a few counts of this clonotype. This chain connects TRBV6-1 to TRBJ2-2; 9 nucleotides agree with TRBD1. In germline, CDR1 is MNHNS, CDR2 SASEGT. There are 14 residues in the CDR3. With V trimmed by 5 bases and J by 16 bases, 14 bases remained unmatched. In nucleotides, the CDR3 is TGTGCCAGCAGTACCAGTCCCGGGACAGGGTTTAGGTTTTTT. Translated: CASSTSPGTGFRFF.

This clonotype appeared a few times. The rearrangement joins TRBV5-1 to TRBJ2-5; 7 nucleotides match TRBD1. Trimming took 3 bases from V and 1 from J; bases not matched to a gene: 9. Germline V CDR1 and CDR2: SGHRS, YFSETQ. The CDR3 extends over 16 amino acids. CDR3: CASSSWGQTIQETQYF. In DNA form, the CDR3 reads TGCGCCAGCAGCTCGTGGGGACAGACAATCCAAGAGACCCAGTACTTC.

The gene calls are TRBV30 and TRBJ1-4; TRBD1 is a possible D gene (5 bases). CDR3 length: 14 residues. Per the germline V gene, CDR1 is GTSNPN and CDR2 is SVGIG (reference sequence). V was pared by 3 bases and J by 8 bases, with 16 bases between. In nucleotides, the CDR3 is TGTGCCTGGAGCCCAGGGAGGCGGTACGAAAAACTGTTTTTT. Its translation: CAWSPGRRYEKLFF.